Listed here is a single T cell receptor beta chain. A read error is the likely source, as a far larger clone sits one nucleotide away. Germline V gene data show CDR1 as SGHVS and CDR2 as FQNEAQ. CDR3 length equals 12 residues. This entry comes from a study of low-dose radiotherapy and immunotherapy resistance in tumors. TRAV- and TRBV-specific primers were used for first-strand cDNA, which covered alpha and beta chains. The authors amplified TCRs for around 20 PCR cycles with a constant-region primer and a V-primer adapter. TCRdb fed the reads into MiXCR, producing one record per CDR3 protein. This sample has about 39,000 distinct CDR3 sequences, with less than 40% found just once. Time point reported: before trial treatment.

The receptor was derived from a male donor with gallbladder cancer. The sequencing here drew on PBMCs, taken before treatment. The rearrangement uses TRBV7-8 and TRBJ2-1, with D unresolved. The CDR3 protein is CASRLGLNGQFF. The CDR3 coding sequence is TGTGCCAGCAGGCTAGGGTTAAATGGGCAGTTCTTC.